Following are 10 T cell receptor beta chains from one sample sequenced in a study of response to subunit inactivated influenza vaccine. Using its own MiXCR run on the RT-PCR reads, TCRdb lists one record per CDR3 protein. This sample has around 570,000 distinct CDR3 sequences, with around 11% found just once. The sample was also linked to a second study, of T cells expressing NK-cell markers. As reported in that work: Making the TCR beta cDNA relied on 5'RACE template switching with UMIs.

The sample consisted of PBMCs from blood, taken on the day of vaccination. All receptors derive from a man aged 45-60 years who received an inactivated influenza vaccine.

The chain recombines TRBV30 with TRBJ2-1, with D unresolved. The V gene's germline CDR1 is GTSNPN and CDR2 SVGIG (reference sequence). Trimming removed 2 bases at V and 9 bases at J, with 14 bases between. The CDR3 is 13 amino acids. The CDR3 is CAWSTWLVSEQFF. The CDR3 bases are TGTGCCTGGAGTACTTGGCTAGTAAGTGAGCAGTTCTTC.

This clonotype was detected a few times. The rearrangement links TRBV11-2 to TRBJ2-2; D ambiguous. CDR3 length equals 14 residues. V lost 4 bases to trimming and J lost 1 base, with 7 bases between them. CDR1 SGHAT and CDR2 FQNNGV come from the germline V gene. The CDR3 region is CASSSLRNTGELFF. The CDR3, as DNA: TGTGCCAGCAGCTCCCTCCGGAACACCGGGGAGCTGTTTTTT.

V and J are TRBV4-3 and TRBJ2-7; TRBD1 matches at 7 bases. With V trimmed by 2 bases and J by 4 bases, 8 bases remained unmatched. CDR1 LGHNA and CDR2 YSLEER come from the germline V gene. The CDR3 is made up of 15 amino acids. The CDR3 DNA follows: TGCGCCAGCAGCCAAAATACCGGGACAGCTTACGAGCAGTACTTC. Translated, it gives CASSQNTGTAYEQYF.

Only a few counts were recorded for this clonotype. This chain joins TRBV7-2 and TRBJ2-3, with TRBD1 identical over 7 bases. With V trimmed by 2 bases and J by 6 bases, 8 bases remained unmatched. This CDR3 comprises 15 residues. CDR1 is SGHTA and CDR2 is FQGNSA in the germline V gene. CDR3 amino acids: CASSLLPTGADTQYF. The CDR3 coding sequence is TGTGCCAGCAGCTTATTGCCCACAGGGGCTGATACGCAGTATTTT.

The sample holds many counts of this clonotype. In nucleotides, the CDR3 is TGTGCCAGCAGTGTAGGACAGTACAATGAGCAGTTCTTC. Its translation: CASSVGQYNEQFF. The chain has TRBV12-3 or TRBV12-4 and TRBJ2-1; maybe TRBD1 (6 bases). The CDR3 has 13 residues. Trimming took off 5 bases at V and 4 bases at J, with 9 bases between the two ends.

This clonotype has only a few counts. This chain connects TRBV7-9 to TRBJ1-2, with 8 bases that match TRBD1. This CDR3 contains 14 residues. V was pared by 5 bases and J by 4 bases, with 6 bases of the junction left unmatched. CDR1 is SEHNR and CDR2 is FQNEAQ in the germline V gene (reference sequence). The DNA of the CDR3 is TGTGCCAGCAGCCCTGAAGACAGGGGCTATGGCTACACCTTC. Translated, it gives CASSPEDRGYGYTF.

This clonotype was found many times. J is TRBJ1-1 and V is TRBV5-1; TRBD1 might be the D (5 bases). CDR3 size: 14 residues. The V gene's germline CDR1 is SGHRS and CDR2 YFSETQ. The V gene lost 0 bases and the J gene lost 1 base, with 7 bases spanning the gap. The DNA of the CDR3 is TGCGCCAGCAGCTTGGGACAGAAGAACACTGAAGCTTTCTTT. It is translated as CASSLGQKNTEAFF.

V and J are TRBV4-3 and TRBJ2-6, with no clear D. This CDR3 region has 18 residues. The germline V and J ends were trimmed by 4 bases and 1 base, with 17 bases remaining between them. CDR1 is LGHNA and CDR2 is YSLEER in the germline V gene. CDR3 amino acids: CASSLAELQWSGANVLTF. CDR3 nucleotide sequence: TGCGCCAGCAGCCTCGCAGAATTACAGTGGTCTGGGGCCAACGTCCTGACTTTC.

This clonotype has only a few counts. The V gene is TRBV12-3 or TRBV12-4, the J gene TRBJ2-5; TRBD1 matches 7 bases. V gave up 7 bases and J gave up 2 bases; unmatched junction bases: 7. CDR3 length: 14 amino acids. The CDR3 region is CASNKRDRQETQYF. For the CDR3, the DNA is TGTGCCAGCAATAAACGGGACAGACAAGAGACCCAGTACTTC.

The V gene is TRBV5-1, the J gene TRBJ2-1; 7 bases fit TRBD2. The CDR3 is 16 amino acids. The J segment lost 4 bases and the V segment lost 1 base, leaving 8 bases of the junction unmatched. Germline lookup yields CDR1 SGHRS and CDR2 YFSETQ. CDR3 residues: CASSLIDGGSYNEQFF. For the CDR3, the DNA is TGCGCCAGCAGCTTGATTGACGGGGGGTCATACAATGAGCAGTTCTTC.